This TCR beta chain appears in the sequencing data of a study of human T cells and chemical hapten exposure. Study summary: Donors were sensitized with 2% DPC on the upper inner arm.

The CDR3 has 16 amino acids. Deletions cut 6 bases from V and 6 bases from J, with 23 bases between. In germline, CDR1 is ENHRY, CDR2 SYGVKD. The time point: patch test 2, 6 weeks after DPC sensitization. Noted treatment: therapeutic diphenylcyclopropenone sensitization with weekly scalp DPC. A single record per CDR3 protein comes from TCRdb applying MiXCR to the RACE reads. This table has about 73,000 distinct CDR3 sequences, 7.5% to 9.5% appearing once. This receptor was taken from a woman aged 45-60 years with alopecia areata. Some clones in this sample may be carry-over from other donors' samples. The V call is TRBV10-3, the J call TRBJ1-1; possible D gene TRBD1, 5 bases. This sample comprised whole blood, obtained in connection with sensitization to the hapten diphenylcyclopropenone (DPC). The CDR3 DNA reads as TGTGCCATCAGGTCTAACCAGGGAAGCGGCTATGCTGAAGCTTTCTTT. Amino acids: CAIRSNQGSGYAEAFF.